These T cell receptor beta chains were read from a single sample in a study of tumor-infiltrating lymphocytes in localized non-small cell lung cancer. Assay used: immunoSEQ multiplex PCR; TCRdb lists only in-frame clones, some missing. The sample contains around 15,000 clones, around 80% of which appear only once. The material sequenced was uninvolved lung tissue not adjacent to the tumor. These receptors were taken from a human donor with non-small cell lung cancer. Each CDR3 is given with its conserved first and last residue. D genes are given only for firm matches. The size field is filled for only some rows; it gives once, few, many or a size class.

few	TRBJ2-1	.	TRBV4-1	TGCGCCAGCAGCCTAAGAACGTTGGACAATGAGCAGTTCTTC	CASSLRTLDNEQFF
.	TRBJ1-2	.	TRBV11-2	TGTGCCAGCAGCTTCACCAGGGGTTGGAACTATGGCTACACCTTC	CASSFTRGWNYGYTF
once	TRBJ2-7	TRBD2	TRBV13	TGTGCCAGCAGCTTTAGCGGGAGCTCCTACGAGCAGTACTTC	CASSFSGSSYEQYF
.	TRBJ2-7	.	TRBV6-5	TGTGCCAGCAGTTACAGGGGTAGTGAGTACTTC	CASSYRGSEYF
.	TRBJ2-7	.	TRBV9	TGTGCCAGCAGCCACGAGCAGTACTTC	CASSHEQYF
.	TRBJ2-7	TRBD2	TRBV7-9	TGTGCCAGCAGCTCCGGACTAGCGGGAGTGTCCGAGCAGTACTTC	CASSSGLAGVSEQYF
.	TRBJ2-3	.	TRBV19	TGTGCCAGTAGTATAGGGACAGTCCAGACAGATACGCAGTATTTT	CASSIGTVQTDTQYF
few	TRBJ1-1	.	TRBV6-1	TGTGCCAGCAGTGAAAGGGTGGGCAGGGAAGCTTTCTTT	CASSERVGREAFF
.	TRBJ2-5	.	TRBV5-1	TGCGCCAGCAGCTTGGGTAGGGGGGTTGCAGAGACCCAGTACTTC	CASSLGRGVAETQYF
.	TRBJ2-3	TRBD2	TRBV30	TGTGCCTGGAGTGTACCCTGGCGGGCGGGAGTAGGAGATACGCAGTATTTT	CAWSVPWRAGVGDTQYF
.	TRBJ2-7	TRBD1	TRBV28	TGTGCCAGCAGTTTAGGGACAGCTCTAAACTCCTACGAGCAGTACTTC	CASSLGTALNSYEQYF
.	TRBJ1-2	.	TRBV6-6	TGTGCCAGCAGTTATGGCCAGAACTATGGCTACACCTTC	CASSYGQNYGYTF
.	TRBJ2-7	.	TRBV19	TGTGCCAGCTCTTCCCACCTGGACAGCTCCTACGAGCAGTACTTC	CASSSHLDSSYEQYF
.	TRBJ1-1	.	TRBV6-1	TGTGCCAGCAGTGTTGGGGGCTGGTTGAACACTGAAGCTTTCTTT	CASSVGGWLNTEAFF
.	TRBJ1-5	.	TRBV19	TGTGCCAGTAACCTGGGCCCCCTTCGGCCCCAGCATTTT	CASNLGPLRPQHF
.	TRBJ1-2	.	TRBV19	TGTGCCAGTAGTATGGGGTCCAGGGATCTATTGGATGGCTACACCTTC	CASSMGSRDLLDGYTF
.	TRBJ2-5	.	TRBV7-9	TGTGCCAGCAGCTTTTCAGGGGTAAGGGTGCAAGAGACCCAGTACTTC	CASSFSGVRVQETQYF
.	TRBJ1-2	.	TRBV5-1	TGCGCCAGCAGCTTGGACACCGGGACCAATGGCTACACCTTC	CASSLDTGTNGYTF
.	TRBJ2-2	TRBD2	TRBV10-1	TGCGCCAGCAGTGAGTCGACTAGCGGGAGGGCGAACACCGGGGAGCTGTTTTTT	CASSESTSGRANTGELFF
.	TRBJ1-5	.	TRBV9	TGTGCCAGCCCCTCCCAAAGGGGCGACTATAGCAATCAGCCCCAGCATTTT	CASPSQRGDYSNQPQHF
.	TRBJ2-2	TRBD2	TRBV2	TGTGCCAGCAGTTACAATAGCGCGGGAGCGGGCGGGGAGCTGTTTTTT	CASSYNSAGAGGELFF
.	TRBJ2-5	TRBD2	TRBV10-3	TGTGCCATCAGTGGGGGACTAGCGGGAGAAGAGACCCAGTACTTC	CAISGGLAGEETQYF
once	TRBJ2-6	.	TRBV5-1	TGCGCCAGCACCAAACAGGGAGTGGCTTACTCTGGGGCCAACGTCCTGACTTTC	CASTKQGVAYSGANVLTF
.	TRBJ2-7	.	TRBV11-2	TGTGCCAGCAGCCCAGACCTGGGACTTTACGAGCAGTACTTC	CASSPDLGLYEQYF